This TCR beta chain derives from a study of PD-1 blockade in classical Hodgkin lymphoma. The table came from immunoSEQ multiplex PCR; TCRdb's copy has only in-frame clones and leaves some out. The sample holds about 28,000 clones, 80% seen once. The time point was: cycle 4 day 1 (C4D1), after more than five weeks of nivolumab. All trial patients relapsed after autologous stem cell transplantation. The patients, who had relapsed/refractory classical Hodgkin lymphoma, achieved best responses of complete response, partial response or progressive disease. Note on this clone: The identical CDR3 is also encoded by other nucleotide sequences in the sample.

The trim removed 2 bases at V and 4 bases at J, leaving 1 base unmatched. This CDR3 spans 13 amino acids. Looked up from germline, CDR1 is SGHRS and CDR2 is YFSETQ. The chain is built from TRBV5-1 and TRBJ1-1; 8 bases are shared with TRBD1. This specimen was peripheral blood mononuclear cells (PBMCs), taken before the fourth cycle of nivolumab. This sequence was found in a human donor with classical Hodgkin lymphoma. The CDR3 loop is CASSLTGGTEAFF. The CDR3 coding sequence is TGCGCCAGCAGCTTAACAGGGGGCACTGAAGCTTTCTTT.